Below are 12 T cell receptor beta chains sequenced from a single sample in a study of shared clonotypes between healthy human individuals. The protocol was immunoSEQ multiplex PCR, while the TCRdb copy is restricted to in-frame clones and leaves out a portion. The profile covers around 700,000 clones, with 92% appearing a single time and 24% taken by the ten largest. CD45RO-negative, CCR7-selected cells formed the naive CD8 fraction, which excluded terminally differentiated effector memory CD45RA+ cells. Material: naive CD8+ T cells sorted from blood. The receptors were sampled from a man under 40 in good health.

The genes are TRBV5-4 and TRBJ2-1, with D possibly being TRBD2 (6 bases). The germline CDR1 and CDR2 sequences are SGHNT and YYREEE (reference sequence). V lost 4 bases and J 0 bases, leaving 11 bases between the germline ends. The CDR3 totals 15 residues. CDR3 sequence (DNA): TGTGCCAGCAGCCCTACTAGCTTCTCCTACAATGAGCAGTTCTTC. Its protein product is CASSPTSFSYNEQFF.

The rearrangement links TRBV9 to TRBJ2-1; the D gene is possibly TRBD2 (6 bases). Germline CDR1 and CDR2: SGDLS and YYNGEE. CDR3 length: 14 amino acids. V was clipped by 0 bases and J by 4 bases, with 8 bases between them. The CDR3 is CASSVGGTYNEQFF. In nucleotides, the CDR3 is TGTGCCAGCAGCGTAGGCGGGACTTACAATGAGCAGTTCTTC.

This clone was picked up one time. V usage is TRBV5-4 and J usage is TRBJ2-7, with no clear D. With 0 bases removed from V and 1 base from J, the gap between germline ends came to 8 bases. The CDR3 has 14 residues. Per germline, CDR1 SGHNT and CDR2 YYREEE (reference sequence). In nucleotides, the CDR3 is TGTGCCAGCAGCTTGGATGGCGTTTCCTACGAGCAGTACTTC. Translated, it gives CASSLDGVSYEQYF. Full variable domain (rest looked up from reference TRBV5-4 and TRBJ2-7): ETGVTQSPTHLIKTRGQQVTLRCSSQSGHNTVSWYQQALGQGPQFIFQYYREEENGRGNFPPRFSGLQFPNYSSELNVNALELDDSALYLCASSLDGVSYEQYFGPGTRLTVT.

The chain combines TRBV30 with TRBJ2-3, with D possibly TRBD2 on 5 matching bases. The CDR3 length is 17 residues. The V end lost 2 bases, the J end lost 3 bases, and 21 bases lay between the germline ends. Germline values: CDR1 GTSNPN, CDR2 SVGIG (reference sequence). CDR3 sequence (DNA): TGTGCCTGGAGTCGAGACGTTGGAGGTTGGCCGACAGATACGCAGTATTTT. Amino acids: CAWSRDVGGWPTDTQYF.

The chain combines TRBV4-3 with TRBJ2-1, with 11 bases matching TRBD2. CDR1 and CDR2 from the germline V gene are LGHNA and YSLEER. With V trimmed by 3 bases and J by 8 bases, 9 bases remained unmatched. This CDR3 is 16 amino acids long. CDR3 sequence (DNA): TGCGCCAGCAGCCACGAACTAGCGGGAGCAAGGTATGAGCAGTTCTTC. Its protein is CASSHELAGARYEQFF.

Written as DNA, the CDR3 is TGTGCCAGCTCACCCGCGGGGGGGGACCCAATTGTTGACCAGCCCCAGCATTTT. Translating it yields CASSPAGGDPIVDQPQHF. The chain employs TRBV18 and TRBJ1-5; D is possibly TRBD1 (5 bases). V shed 3 bases and J shed 7 bases, with 25 bases lying between them. The germline gives CDR1 KGHSH, CDR2 LQKENI. CDR3 length equals 18 residues. Filled out from reference TRBV18 and TRBJ1-5, the complete variable domain reads NAGVMQNPRHLVRRRGQEARLRCSPMKGHSHVYWYRQLPEEGLKFMVYLQKENIIDESGMPKERFSAEFPKEGPSILRIQQVVRGDSAAYFCASSPAGGDPIVDQPQHFGDGTRLSIL.

The V and J genes are TRBV29-1 and TRBJ1-2; D not resolved. Germline CDR1 is SQVTM and CDR2 is ANQGSEA. CDR3 length: 13 amino acids. The V end lost 0 bases, the J end lost 4 bases, and 9 bases lay between the germline ends. CDR3: CSVEDRQPYGYTF. The CDR3 coding sequence is TGCAGCGTTGAAGATCGCCAGCCCTATGGCTACACCTTC. Complete variable domain (other parts from reference TRBV29-1 and TRBJ1-2): SAVISQKPSRDICQRGTSLTIQCQVDSQVTMMFWYRQQPGQSLTLIATANQGSEATYESGFVIDKFPISRPNLTFSTLTVSNMSPEDSSIYLCSVEDRQPYGYTFGSGTRLTVV.

The chain combines TRBV11-3 with TRBJ1-2; D possibly corresponds to TRBD1 (5 bases). CDR3 length: 14 amino acids. V lost 4 bases and J 0 bases, leaving 9 bases between the germline ends. CDR1 SGHNT and CDR2 YENEEA come from the germline V gene. In DNA form, the CDR3 reads TGTGCCAGCAGCTCGACAGCGACTAACTATGGCTACACCTTC. Protein sequence: CASSSTATNYGYTF.

The rearrangement uses TRBV5-4 and TRBJ2-1, with 7 bases that match TRBD2. The CDR3 runs to 18 residues. CDR1 SGHNT and CDR2 YYREEE come from the germline V gene (reference sequence). V dropped 0 bases and J dropped 0; count of bases not matched to a gene: 9. The CDR3: CASSLEISGSSSYNEQFF. In DNA form, the CDR3 reads TGTGCCAGCAGCTTGGAAATTAGCGGGTCCAGCTCCTACAATGAGCAGTTCTTC. Complete variable domain (other parts from reference TRBV5-4 and TRBJ2-1): ETGVTQSPTHLIKTRGQQVTLRCSSQSGHNTVSWYQQALGQGPQFIFQYYREEENGRGNFPPRFSGLQFPNYSSELNVNALELDDSALYLCASSLEISGSSSYNEQFFGPGTRLTVL.

The chain links TRBV5-6 to TRBJ1-1; the D gene is possibly TRBD1 (6 bases). The CDR3 is 14 residues long. Germline V gene data show CDR1 as SGHDT and CDR2 as YYEEEE. V was shortened by 4 bases and J by 1 base, with 11 bases between the two germline ends. The CDR3 spells CASSPGQKNTEAFF. Written as DNA, the CDR3 is TGTGCCAGCAGCCCCGGACAGAAGAACACTGAAGCTTTCTTT.

The J gene is TRBJ1-4, the V gene TRBV4-3, with TRBD1 as a possible D gene (5 bases). The CDR3 extends over 15 amino acids. V lost 1 base and J 7 bases, leaving 13 bases between the germline ends. Germline V gives CDR1 LGHNA, CDR2 YSLEER. CDR3 amino acids: CASSQGGRVGEKLFF. Here the CDR3 DNA reads TGCGCCAGCAGCCAAGGGGGCAGGGTGGGTGAAAAACTGTTTTTT.

Only one count was recorded for this clone. The chain employs TRBV4-1 and TRBJ2-2; 8 bases are shared with TRBD1. The CDR3 extends over 21 amino acids. Germline lookup yields CDR1 MGHRA and CDR2 YSYEKL. V shed 0 bases, J shed 5 bases, and the junction held 20 bases outside the gene matches. CDR3 nucleotides: TGCGCCAGCAGCCAAGATGGGGGAGTGGACAGGGTTAGTCCTAGGACCGGGGAGCTGTTTTTT. Amino acid sequence: CASSQDGGVDRVSPRTGELFF.